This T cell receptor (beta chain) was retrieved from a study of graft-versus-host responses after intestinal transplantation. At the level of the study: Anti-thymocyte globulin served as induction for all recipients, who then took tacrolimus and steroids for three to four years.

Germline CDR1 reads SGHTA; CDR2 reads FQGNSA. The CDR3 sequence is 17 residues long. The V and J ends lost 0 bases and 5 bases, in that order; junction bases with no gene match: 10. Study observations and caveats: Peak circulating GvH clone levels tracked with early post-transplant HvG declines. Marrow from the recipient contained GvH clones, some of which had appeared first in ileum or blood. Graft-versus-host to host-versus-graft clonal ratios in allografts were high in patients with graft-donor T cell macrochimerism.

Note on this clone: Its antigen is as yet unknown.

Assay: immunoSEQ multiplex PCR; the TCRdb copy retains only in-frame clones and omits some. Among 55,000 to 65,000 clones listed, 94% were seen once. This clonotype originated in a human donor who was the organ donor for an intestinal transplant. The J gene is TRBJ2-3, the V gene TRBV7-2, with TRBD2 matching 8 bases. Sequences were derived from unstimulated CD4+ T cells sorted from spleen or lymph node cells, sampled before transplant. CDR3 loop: CASSLAFPGGAQDTQYF. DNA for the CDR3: TGTGCCAGCAGCTTAGCGTTTCCGGGGGGGGCGCAAGATACGCAGTATTTT.